A selection of T cell receptor beta chains follows, all from one sample in a study of blood T cell repertoires in COVID-19. Using immunoSEQ multiplex PCR, the repertoire was profiled, and TCRdb retains in-frame clones only, with some absent. The sample includes about 230,000 clones, 70% to 90% seen only once; the top ten take around 10%. The source material was peripheral blood. These receptors all come from a man aged 50-60 years with COVID-19, enrolled during active disease. Each CDR3 is given without its conserved first and last residue. A D gene is named only where the DNA matches it firmly.

len	v_gene	d_gene	j_gene	CDR3aa
12	TRBV6-5	TRBD1	TRBJ1-2	ASSTRGRPYGYT
12	TRBV2	.	TRBJ2-1	ASSQGNSYNEQF
12	TRBV27	.	TRBJ1-2	ASSDPAGAGGYT
13	TRBV21-1	.	TRBJ2-1	ASSWGREFYNEQF
13	TRBV19	.	TRBJ1-5	ASSIAKFSNQPQH
12	TRBV28	TRBD1	TRBJ1-6	ASTRTGLNSPLH
13	TRBV9	.	TRBJ2-3	ASSVVGGGTDTQY
13	TRBV19	.	TRBJ1-3	ASSMAGQSGNTIY
13	TRBV19	.	TRBJ2-3	ASGQRGFLTDTQY
13	TRBV19	TRBD1	TRBJ2-3	ASSFSTGGTDTQY
13	TRBV27	TRBD1	TRBJ2-1	ASSLGQGRLNEQF
12	TRBV6-2/TRBV6-3	.	TRBJ2-2	ASSREESTGELF
15	TRBV27	TRBD1	TRBJ1-1	ASSLVPPNRGGTEAF
14	TRBV6-2/TRBV6-3	TRBD1	TRBJ2-7	ASSYPGQGQTYEQY
13	TRBV5-1	TRBD1	TRBJ1-1	ASSYTGQGSTEAF
12	TRBV27	.	TRBJ1-1	ASSNRDEVTEAF
15	TRBV18	.	TRBJ2-2	ASSPRPGLGAPGELF
12	TRBV25-1	TRBD1	TRBJ1-4	ASATGWTNEKLF
12	TRBV6-5	TRBD1	TRBJ2-7	ASKGQGGPYEQY
12	TRBV19	TRBD1	TRBJ1-5	ASNPQGVPQPQH
12	TRBV6-5	TRBD1	TRBJ1-1	ASSSRQGGTEAF
16	TRBV18	TRBD1	TRBJ1-5	ASSATGSRDYSNQPQH
13	TRBV5-4	TRBD2	TRBJ2-7	ASSPQTSGGYEQY
11	TRBV19	TRBD1	TRBJ2-5	ASRWTGTETQY
13	TRBV7-9	.	TRBJ1-2	ASSLVAGVNYGYT
9	TRBV30	.	TRBJ1-2	AWGTREGYT
14	TRBV27	TRBD2	TRBJ2-3	ASRLLAAAPTDTQY
15	TRBV30	TRBD1	TRBJ2-7	AWSVSQYRDRFAAVH
16	TRBV7-8	TRBD1	TRBJ2-1	ASSLAASVTGVYNEQF
12	TRBV7-8	.	TRBJ1-2	ASSLAHRDYGYT
12	TRBV15	.	TRBJ2-7	ATSEGRTVYEQY
11	TRBV5-5	TRBD1	TRBJ1-2	ASSEGTGYGYT
12	TRBV5-8	.	TRBJ1-5	ASSLGAVYQPQH
11	TRBV2	.	TRBJ2-5	ASSVGQDLAQY
12	TRBV6-5	.	TRBJ1-2	ASSYSAVNYGYT
12	TRBV5-6	TRBD2	TRBJ2-3	ASSLGLAGDTQY
14	TRBV7-2	.	TRBJ1-5	ASSLSVFGVDQPQH
12	TRBV30	.	TRBJ1-2	AWTPTSGETGYT
13	TRBV6-4	TRBD2	TRBJ2-3	ASSVGGRAADTQY
13	TRBV6-4	TRBD2	TRBJ2-1	ASSPQTSSYNEQF
15	TRBV2	TRBD1	TRBJ2-6	ASSGGTGESGANVLT
15	TRBV9	TRBD2	TRBJ2-1	ASSPRAGVAGDDEQF
15	TRBV12-2	.	TRBJ2-6	ASLISGESGGANVLT
13	TRBV3-1/TRBV3-2	.	TRBJ1-6	ASSLRQVAYSPLH
12	TRBV10-3	TRBD1	TRBJ1-1	AISSGQGAAEAF
17	TRBV4-3	.	TRBJ1-5	ASSQELRDTSRRNQPQH
14	TRBV13	.	TRBJ2-7	ASSLNTAPDNYEQY
15	TRBV25-1	.	TRBJ1-1	ASSPRLGAGMNTEAF
12	TRBV29-1	.	TRBJ1-5	SVLDGNSNQPQH
12	TRBV18	.	TRBJ2-7	ASSSGTSLYEQY
11	TRBV27	TRBD2	TRBJ2-7	ASRTGGSYEQY
10	TRBV7-9	.	TRBJ1-5	ASSYTDQPQH
14	TRBV28	.	TRBJ2-2	ASSGRTGRGPRELF
12	TRBV7-2	.	TRBJ1-2	ASSPAGSLYGYT
13	TRBV27	TRBD1	TRBJ1-2	ASSLWAGGNYGYT
12	TRBV30	.	TRBJ1-4	ACSKAGPNEKLF
11	TRBV15	TRBD1	TRBJ1-6	ATARQGEKPLH
14	TRBV5-5	TRBD1	TRBJ1-1	ASSPGTGDANTEAF